This T cell receptor (beta chain) was captured by sequencing in a study of blood T cell repertoires in COVID-19. Sequencing used immunoSEQ multiplex PCR; TCRdb keeps in-frame clones, though not all of them. The repertoire holds hundreds of thousands of clones, with 90% as singletons. Material: peripheral blood. The sequence derives from a woman aged 40-49 years with COVID-19, enrolled during active disease.

Here the CDR3 DNA reads TGTGCCAGCAGCCAGACTAGCGGGCCTTACAATGAGCAGTTCTTC. Protein sequence: CASSQTSGPYNEQFF. The J gene is TRBJ2-1, the V gene TRBV7-9; 10 bases fit TRBD2. V lost 5 bases and J lost 4; bases outside the gene matches: 5. The V gene's germline CDR1 is SEHNR and CDR2 FQNEAQ (reference sequence). The CDR3 runs to 15 residues.